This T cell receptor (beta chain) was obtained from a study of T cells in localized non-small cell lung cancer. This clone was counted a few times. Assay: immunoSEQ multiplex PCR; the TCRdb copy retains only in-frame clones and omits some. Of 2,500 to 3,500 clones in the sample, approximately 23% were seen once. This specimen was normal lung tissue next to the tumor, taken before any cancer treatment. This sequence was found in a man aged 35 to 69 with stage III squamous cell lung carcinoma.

CDR3 in DNA: TGTGCCAGCAGTTCTTTACAGGGGAATCAGCCCCAGCATTTT. This translates into CASSSLQGNQPQHF. The chain couples TRBV28 to TRBJ1-5, with 7 bases fitting TRBD1. This CDR3 is 14 amino acids long. Per germline, CDR1 MDHEN and CDR2 SYDVKM. Germline trimming cut 4 bases from V and 4 bases from J; bases unmatched to any gene: 4. The whole variable domain, filled in from reference TRBV28 and TRBJ1-5, reads DVKVTQSSRYLVKRTGEKVFLECVQDMDHENMFWYRQDPGLGLRLIYFSYDVKMKEKGDIPEGYSVSREKKERFSLILESASTNQTSMYLCASSSLQGNQPQHFGDGTRLSIL.